The rows below give T cell receptor beta chains drawn from one sample of a study of blood T cells in healthy people across ages. TCRdb used MiXCR to reprocess the 5' RACE reads, holding one entry per CDR3 protein. The data contain about 510,000 distinct CDR3 sequences, around a quarter of them singletons. The data also belong to a second study, concerning T cells of mothers and their children.

Material for sequencing was blood. Receptors originate from a boy younger than 10 in good health. Each CDR3 is given with its conserved first and last residue. The D gene is left open where the match is weak. Rows may omit the clone size; those that give it use once, few, many or a size class.

D,size,V,J,DNA,CDR3
TRBD1,few,TRBV10-3,TRBJ1-5,TGTGCCACGAACCGGGACAGGAATCAGCCCCAGCATTTT,CATNRDRNQPQHF
-,-,TRBV25-1,TRBJ2-3,TGTGCCAGCAGTGAATATAGGGGGGTAGATACGCAGTATTTT,CASSEYRGVDTQYF
-,-,TRBV21-1,TRBJ2-3,TGTGCCAGCACCGGGACAGGGGGCACAGATACGCAGTATTTT,CASTGTGGTDTQYF
TRBD1,-,TRBV30,TRBJ2-1,TGTGCCTGGGCCACAGGGGAATCCTACAATGAGCAGTTCTTC,CAWATGESYNEQFF
-,-,TRBV12-5,TRBJ1-3,TGTGCTAGTGGTTTGTGGGGGGGATATCCTGGAAACACCATATATTTT,CASGLWGGYPGNTIYF
-,few,TRBV3-1,TRBJ1-1,TGTGCCAGCAGCCAAGGTGAATGGGCACTACGAGCTGCTGAAGCTTTCTTT,CASSQGEWALRAAEAFF
TRBD2,once,TRBV30,TRBJ2-7,TGTGCCTGGAGTGTTGGCTGGACTAGCGGGGAACCCTACGAGCAGTACTTC,CAWSVGWTSGEPYEQYF
-,-,TRBV7-2,TRBJ1-2,TGTGCCAGCAGCTTAGTCGGAAGAACCGCCGACTATGGCTACACCTTC,CASSLVGRTADYGYTF
-,-,TRBV6-2/TRBV6-3,TRBJ2-7,TGTGCCAGCAGCCTCCCTGGGGGATACGAGCAGTACTTC,CASSLPGGYEQYF
-,few,TRBV18,TRBJ1-6,TGTGCCAGCGCACAGGGCCAAAATTCACCCCTCCACTTT,CASAQGQNSPLHF
-,-,TRBV19,TRBJ2-1,TGTGCCAGTAGTATAGATGCCGGTGGGTCCAATGAGCAGTTCTTC,CASSIDAGGSNEQFF
-,few,TRBV7-9,TRBJ2-4,TGTGCCAGCAGCTTAGGTCGCGCCGGAGGAGCCAAAAACATTCAGTACTTC,CASSLGRAGGAKNIQYF
TRBD2,few,TRBV6-6,TRBJ2-7,TGTGCCAGCAGCCGGACTAGAGGCGAGCAGTACTTC,CASSRTRGEQYF
-,-,TRBV7-2,TRBJ2-5,TGTGCCAGCAGCTTAGTACGAGCGAAGGAGACCCAGTACTTC,CASSLVRAKETQYF
-,few,TRBV30,TRBJ2-5,TGTGCCTGGAGGAAGATTTTGGGCGAGACCCAGTACTTC,CAWRKILGETQYF
-,-,TRBV6-1,TRBJ2-5,TGTGCCAGCAGTGCAGGATTCCAAGAGACCCAGTACTTC,CASSAGFQETQYF
-,-,TRBV6-5,TRBJ2-1,TGTGCCAGCAGCCCTTCCGGGGGTACCAACAATGAGCAGTTCTTC,CASSPSGGTNNEQFF
TRBD2,few,TRBV12-3/TRBV12-4,TRBJ2-1,TGTGCCAGCAGTGATAGCGGGGGCTCCTACAATGAGCAGTTCTTC,CASSDSGGSYNEQFF
TRBD1,-,TRBV29-1,TRBJ2-7,TGCAGCGCCGAACTCGGACAGGGGGGATCCTACGTGCAGTACTTC,CSAELGQGGSYVQYF
-,few,TRBV6-6,TRBJ1-2,TGTGCCAGCTCGGGCAGACGGGATAACTATGGCTACACCTTC,CASSGRRDNYGYTF
-,-,TRBV4-3,TRBJ1-2,TGCGCCAGCAGCCAAGGATCGGCGGACTATGGCTACACCTTC,CASSQGSADYGYTF
-,few,TRBV20-1,TRBJ2-1,TGCAGTGCTAGAGCATCTAGAATCTCCTCATCCTACAATGAGCAGTTCTTC,CSARASRISSSYNEQFF
-,-,TRBV12-3/TRBV12-4,TRBJ2-2,TGTGCCAGCAGTCTATTCAGCCACACCGGGGAGCTGTTTTTT,CASSLFSHTGELFF
-,-,TRBV20-1,TRBJ2-5,TGCAGTGCTAGAGTCCGGGTCGGGGGAAGAGAGACCCAGTACTTC,CSARVRVGGRETQYF
TRBD2,-,TRBV5-5,TRBJ2-2,TGTGCCAGCAGCTTGCTGGCGGGGGGAAATACCGGGGAGCTGTTTTTT,CASSLLAGGNTGELFF
-,few,TRBV5-1,TRBJ2-1,TGCGCCAGCAGCTTGACCGGGACTGACTCCTACAATGAGCAGTTCTTC,CASSLTGTDSYNEQFF
-,-,TRBV5-5,TRBJ2-7,TGTGCCAGCAGCTTGGCCCCCCAGGAGCCCTACGAGCAGTACTTC,CASSLAPQEPYEQYF
-,few,TRBV9,TRBJ1-2,TGTGCCAGCAGCGGGGACGGAAACTATGGCTACACCTTC,CASSGDGNYGYTF
-,-,TRBV6-5,TRBJ1-1,TGTGCCAGCGGACAGACCGTGAACACTGAAGCTTTCTTT,CASGQTVNTEAFF
TRBD1,-,TRBV4-1,TRBJ1-4,TGCGCCAGCAGCCCGCAACAGGGGCTCAATGAAAAACTGTTTTTT,CASSPQQGLNEKLFF
-,-,TRBV15,TRBJ2-3,TGTGCCACCAGCAGTCAAACGTACTACCGCACAGATACGCAGTATTTT,CATSSQTYYRTDTQYF
TRBD2,few,TRBV20-1,TRBJ2-1,TGCAGTGCGAGAGGGATAGCGGGAGCTTTAGAGCAGTTCTTC,CSARGIAGALEQFF
TRBD1,-,TRBV29-1,TRBJ1-1,TGCAGCGTTGAAATGGCTGGACAGGGGGTGATTAGGGTAGCTTTCTTT,CSVEMAGQGVIRVAFF
TRBD2,-,TRBV4-3,TRBJ2-3,TGCGCCAGCAGCCAACTAGCGGGACCAACAGATACGCAGTATTTT,CASSQLAGPTDTQYF
TRBD1,few,TRBV29-1,TRBJ2-7,TGCAGCGTGGCCGGGACAGGGGAGCAGTACTTC,CSVAGTGEQYF
-,-,TRBV9,TRBJ2-7,TGTGCCAGCAGCGTACTACTAGCCTACGAGCAGTACTTC,CASSVLLAYEQYF
-,-,TRBV7-8,TRBJ1-1,TGTGCCAGCACCGAGGGGGGGAAGAACACTGAAGCTTTCTTT,CASTEGGKNTEAFF
-,-,TRBV19,TRBJ1-1,TGTGCCAGCGGGGGCGGAAGGCGGACTGAAGCTTTCTTT,CASGGGRRTEAFF
-,few,TRBV27,TRBJ2-6,TGTGCCAGCGGGGTGTTGTACAGGCGAACATCCTCTGGGGCCAACGTCCTGACTTTC,CASGVLYRRTSSGANVLTF
-,-,TRBV12-3/TRBV12-4,TRBJ1-2,TGTGCCAGCAGTTTAGCGACCAGGGTTCCCCCCAATGGCTACACCTTC,CASSLATRVPPNGYTF
-,-,TRBV7-9,TRBJ2-1,TGTGCCAGCAGCACCAACAGGGAGAGCTCCTACAATGAGCAGTTCTTC,CASSTNRESSYNEQFF
-,few,TRBV12-5,TRBJ1-2,TGTGCTAGTGGGATCGGACTATTTCCGCCCCCCTATGGCTACACCTTC,CASGIGLFPPPYGYTF
-,-,TRBV6-6,TRBJ1-1,TGTGCCAGCAGTTACGGCGGGATTCAAGCTTTCTTT,CASSYGGIQAFF
-,few,TRBV10-3,TRBJ2-7,TGTGCCATCAGTGATCGCGAAACCTACGAGCAGTACTTC,CAISDRETYEQYF